This TCR beta chain was found in a study of blood T cell repertoires in COVID-19. The germline V gene has CDR1 SQVTM and CDR2 ANQGSEA. The CDR3 totals 13 residues. V lost 7 bases to trimming and J lost 5 bases; unmatched junction nucleotides: 6. Ages ranged from about 18 to 89 years, with residence in under 25 US areas. Categorization into cohorts depended on clinical history that participants reported. TCRdb's table, derived via immunoSEQ multiplex PCR, lists solely in-frame clones and lacks some. Seen here are around 250,000 clones, roughly 85% observed once, and the top ten hold approximately 6.6%.

The sequencing sample was made of PBMCs or T cells enriched from blood (not recorded which). The sequence was obtained from a woman between 50 and 59 years old who had been exposed to COVID-19. This chain joins TRBV29-1 and TRBJ1-2; TRBD1 matches at 11 bases. DNA for the CDR3: TGCAGCGCATCAGGACAGGGGGCATATGGCTACACCTTC. This translates into CSASGQGAYGYTF.